This T cell receptor beta chain was documented in a study of T cells in Graves' hyperthyroidism and ophthalmopathy (dated by TCRdb to about 2019). Regarding the complete study: Peripheral blood was sampled at the time of initial diagnosis, prior to any treatment. The roughly 91 discovery patients were randomly split 7:3 into training and test sets. An independent validation cohort of fewer than 20 hyperthyroidism patients and 17 patients who later progressed to ophthalmopathy tested prospective prediction of ophthalmopathy. To identify TCR V-J signatures that set the groups apart, the researchers used a discovery cohort of 100 or so patients, made up of under 50 with Graves' ophthalmopathy and about 60 with stable Graves' hyperthyroidism. According to the paper, TCR Vbeta CDR3 sequencing was carried out on approximately 140 peripheral blood samples, which came from about 45 ophthalmopathy, around 74 hyperthyroidism and some 17 progressor patients. Thyroid tissue and blood T-cell repertoires from about six Graves' hyperthyroidism patients were also compared in the study. Once sampling was done, hyperthyroidism patients were given methimazole at a starting dose of 30 mg daily, whereas ophthalmopathy patients were given high-dose intravenous methylprednisolone.

The TCR beta CDR3 regions were amplified from the RNA transcripts. The TCR CDR3 was subjected to a first round of RT-PCR using the HTBI primer set and the Qiagen OneStep RT-PCR kit. Libraries were constructed in a second round of multiplex PCR, after which size selection and purification were carried out. Paired-end sequencing of the libraries was performed with 100 bp reads on an Illumina HiSeq2000. In the original analysis: SOAPnuke was used to process the raw data, removing reads that contained adapters or uncalled bases, had a mean Phred below 15, or lacked an exact match to the constant primer or identifier. COPE v1.2.5 was used to merge high-quality paired reads, and clonotypes were defined as unique nucleotide sequences. MiTCR v1.1 was used to align clonotypes to the IMGT TRBV, TRBD and TRBJ reference segments. The analysis included only V-J combinations with a frequency above 0.0001, which together covered around 99% of the repertoires. A TCS score was defined as the ratio of F50 (clonal expansion) to E x V (chaos), with BLOSUM62-based TCRdist applied between CDR3 peptides within each V-J. Welch's t-statistics and random forest reduced 500 to 650 V-J features to fewer than 15, which were used in a naive Bayes classifier (R e1071). The similarity between thyroid and blood repertoires was quantified using the Morisita-Horn index. The public reads were reprocessed in TCRdb via fastp at Q25 and MiXCR, keeping in-frame beta chains. Rows merge per CDR3 protein into single entries with the most common DNA and genes. The V and J calls reflect TCRdb's pipeline rather than the authors' work. The sample yields hundreds of thousands of distinct CDR3 sequences; 35% were counted once. 30% to 40% of the sample is in the top ten clones.

Findings and caveats that apply to the study as a whole: In cross-validation, a model built on a 13 V-J signature told ophthalmopathy apart from stable hyperthyroidism with about 90% sensitivity and 81% to 82% specificity, and in testing the same model reached 80%/75%. Most expanded thyroid clonotypes (frequency above 0.001) were also found in blood, which suggests that blood repertoires may mirror thyroid immune responses. No statistical method was used to fix the sample size in advance, and group allocation was not hidden from the investigators. In validation, progression to ophthalmopathy was predicted by the model with about 70% sensitivity and around 76% specificity, a median of roughly six months before onset.

The CDR3 numbers 16 residues from cysteine through phenylalanine. Only the CDR3 DNA stays, 48 bases, in frame from base 1. V is shortened by 4 bases, J by 5 bases, and the region joining them spans 16 bases. In the germline V gene, CDR1 corresponds to SGHTS and CDR2 to YDEGEE. This clonotype came up many times. Its specific antigen is unknown. Base qualities were left out, and no much larger clone turns up one base away. A patient counted as having stable Graves' hyperthyroidism if no progression to ophthalmopathy occurred over 18 months of follow-up. Hyperthyroidism patients were aged 18 to 65 years and newly diagnosed, with disease duration of less than 2 months. Any patient with an uncontrolled infection, another autoimmune disease, pregnancy or lactation was excluded. Diagnoses were based on clinical symptoms, serum thyroxine and TRAb, thyroid ultrasound and orbital computed tomography. PBMCs were separated from approximately 10 ml of fresh peripheral blood using Ficoll-Paque density gradient centrifugation. Trizol reagent was used to extract total RNA, and RNA quality was then checked on an Agilent 2100 Bioanalyzer.

The sequenced material came from blood. The chain is assembled from TRBV5-8 and TRBJ1-6; confidence is insufficient to name the D gene. The clonotype comes from a woman in her forties with Graves' hyperthyroidism. The DNA sequence is TGTGCCAGCAGCCCATGGGCCAACACGGATAATTCACCCCTCCACTTT. Its protein reads: CASSPWANTDNSPLHF.